The 14 T cell receptor beta chains below were found in one sample sequenced in a study of control samples from healthy donors and cancer patients. The assay was immunoSEQ multiplex PCR, and TCRdb's table has in-frame clones only and misses some. The sample records about 82,000 clones, about 87% being singletons. The sample comprised blood. All receptors come from a middle-aged man in good health.

The rearrangement links TRBV6-4 to TRBJ2-5; TRBD2 matches at 9 bases. Germline V CDR1 and CDR2: MRHNA, SNTAGT. The CDR3 totals 14 residues. After removal of 3 bases from V and 1 base from J, the junction contained 0 bases not matched to a gene. CDR3 sequence: CASSERGGQETQYF. DNA for the CDR3: TGTGCCAGCAGTGAGCGGGGGGGCCAAGAGACCCAGTACTTC.

This rearrangement joins TRBV9 to TRBJ2-7; 13 bases fit TRBD2. The length of the CDR3 is 15 residues. V was pared by 0 bases and J by 5 bases, with 2 bases of the junction left unmatched. CDR1 is SGDLS, CDR2 YYNGEE, per germline. The CDR3 here is CASSVGLAGGDEQYF. The CDR3 nucleotides are TGTGCCAGCAGCGTAGGACTAGCGGGAGGCGACGAGCAGTACTTC.

The gene calls are TRBV29-1 and TRBJ2-1; 7 positions agree with TRBD2. Germline V gene lookup returns CDR1 SQVTM and CDR2 ANQGSEA. The CDR3 consists of 14 residues. Unmatched junction bases numbered 10, after V lost 7 bases and J lost 4 bases. The CDR3 protein is CSAEGLGGYNEQFF. Written as DNA, the CDR3 is TGCAGCGCCGAAGGCCTGGGGGGGTACAATGAGCAGTTCTTC.

This clone showed up just once. V usage is TRBV30 and J usage is TRBJ1-1; D remains unclear. This CDR3 contains 13 residues. CDR1 is GTSNPN and CDR2 is SVGIG in the germline V gene (reference sequence). V lost 2 bases and J 8 bases, leaving 15 bases between the germline ends. Here the CDR3 DNA reads TGTGCCTGGAGTCTCAGCGCCTCTTTGGAAGCTTTCTTT. Translating gives CAWSLSASLEAFF.

The gene calls are TRBV29-1 and TRBJ1-3; D unresolved. The CDR3 covers 13 residues. V was cut by 4 bases and J by 4 bases, with 11 bases left in between. Germline CDR1 is SQVTM and CDR2 is ANQGSEA. The CDR3 protein is CSVVTGLGNTIYF. CDR3 sequence (DNA): TGCAGCGTTGTAACTGGGTTAGGAAACACCATATATTTT.

The rearrangement uses TRBV9 and TRBJ1-2, with D possibly TRBD1 on 6 matching bases. V was pared by 5 bases and J by 5 bases, with 19 bases between. This CDR3 is 15 amino acids long. In germline, CDR1 is SGDLS, CDR2 YYNGEE. CDR3 nucleotides: TGTGCCAGCAGTCACCCACAGGGTTTAATTTATGGCTACACCTTC. Residues: CASSHPQGLIYGYTF.

This chain joins TRBV12-3 or TRBV12-4 and TRBJ1-5; D may be TRBD1 (6 bases). The CDR3 has 13 residues. Trimming stripped 3 bases from V and 7 bases from J, with 10 bases between. The CDR3 nucleotides read TGTGCCAGCAGTTTCAACAGGGACCAGCCCCAGCATTTT. Residues: CASSFNRDQPQHF.

The chain links TRBV13 to TRBJ1-1; D gene ambiguous. V shed 1 base and J shed 1 base, with 7 bases lying between them. This CDR3 has 14 amino acids. The germline CDR1 and CDR2 sequences are PRHDT and FYEKMQ (reference sequence). CDR3 DNA sequence: TGTGCCAGCAGCTTAGAAAAGGGGAACACTGAAGCTTTCTTT. Translating gives CASSLEKGNTEAFF.

This sequence joins TRBV7-2 and TRBJ2-1, with 9 bases matching TRBD2. V shed 5 bases and J 5 bases; nucleotides not matched to a gene: 7. Germline loops: CDR1 SGHTA, CDR2 FQGNSA. The CDR3 has 15 amino acids. CDR3 sequence (DNA): TGTGCCAGCAGCCCCCCGGCGGGAGGGGACAATGAGCAGTTCTTC. Translation gives CASSPPAGGDNEQFF.

The gene calls are TRBV7-2 and TRBJ2-5; the D gene is possibly TRBD2 (5 bases). The CDR3 spans 14 residues. V was cut by 1 base and J by 5 bases, with 11 bases left in between. The germline CDR1 and CDR2 sequences are SGHTA and FQGNSA. CDR3 sequence reads: CASSLGASRETQYF. The CDR3 DNA reads TGTGCCAGCAGCTTAGGGGCTAGCCGGGAGACCCAGTACTTC.

The chain combines TRBV30 with TRBJ2-1; TRBD1 or TRBD2 may be the D gene (5 bases each). Deletions cut 7 bases from V and 6 bases from J, with 19 bases between. The CDR3 is 14 amino acids. Per the germline V gene, CDR1 is GTSNPN and CDR2 is SVGIG (reference sequence). CDR3 loop: CAFSLVARGNEQFF. In nucleotides, the CDR3 is TGTGCCTTTTCACTAGTGGCAAGGGGCAATGAGCAGTTCTTC.

The CDR3 protein is CASSYGQGYEQYV. In DNA, the CDR3 is TGTGCCAGCTCTTACGGACAGGGTTACGAGCAGTACGTC. This chain connects TRBV18 to TRBJ2-7; 8 bases agree with TRBD1. Unmatched junction bases numbered 5, after V lost 6 bases and J lost 4 bases. The length of the CDR3 is 13 residues. Germline CDR1 is KGHSH and CDR2 is LQKENI.

The J gene is TRBJ1-1, the V gene TRBV5-1; D is unresolved. The V end lost 5 bases, the J end lost 1 base, and 6 bases lay between the germline ends. The CDR3 extends over 12 amino acids. The germline gives CDR1 SGHRS, CDR2 YFSETQ. The chain's CDR3 is CASRAQNTEAFF. The CDR3 DNA reads TGCGCCAGCAGGGCACAGAACACTGAAGCTTTCTTT.

This chain links TRBV6-5 with TRBJ1-3, with TRBD1 as a possible D gene (6 bases). Germline CDR1 is MNHEY and CDR2 is SVGAGI. CDR3 length: 13 amino acids. V shed 8 bases and J shed 0 bases, with 8 bases lying between them. The CDR3 nucleotides read TGTGCCAGCGAGGGGGGCTCTGGAAACACCATATATTTT. As protein: CASEGGSGNTIYF.